This T cell receptor beta chain was sequenced in a study of blood T cell repertoires in COVID-19. Trimming took off 5 bases at V and 9 bases at J, with 8 bases between the two ends. Looked up from germline, CDR1 is SNHLY and CDR2 is FYNNEI. This CDR3 region has 11 residues. Repertoires were generated with immunoSEQ multiplex PCR, while TCRdb's copy carries only in-frame clones and drops some. The sample includes about 360,000 clones, over 75% seen only once; the top ten take 1% to 1.5%. The chain has TRBV2 and TRBJ2-1, with D tentatively TRBD1 (5 bases). The clonotype comes from a man aged 25-45 years who had recovered from COVID-19. Sequences were obtained from PBMCs or T cells enriched from blood (not recorded which). The chain's CDR3 is CASSQGGEQFF. The CDR3, as DNA: TGTGCCAGCAGTCAGGGCGGTGAGCAGTTCTTC.